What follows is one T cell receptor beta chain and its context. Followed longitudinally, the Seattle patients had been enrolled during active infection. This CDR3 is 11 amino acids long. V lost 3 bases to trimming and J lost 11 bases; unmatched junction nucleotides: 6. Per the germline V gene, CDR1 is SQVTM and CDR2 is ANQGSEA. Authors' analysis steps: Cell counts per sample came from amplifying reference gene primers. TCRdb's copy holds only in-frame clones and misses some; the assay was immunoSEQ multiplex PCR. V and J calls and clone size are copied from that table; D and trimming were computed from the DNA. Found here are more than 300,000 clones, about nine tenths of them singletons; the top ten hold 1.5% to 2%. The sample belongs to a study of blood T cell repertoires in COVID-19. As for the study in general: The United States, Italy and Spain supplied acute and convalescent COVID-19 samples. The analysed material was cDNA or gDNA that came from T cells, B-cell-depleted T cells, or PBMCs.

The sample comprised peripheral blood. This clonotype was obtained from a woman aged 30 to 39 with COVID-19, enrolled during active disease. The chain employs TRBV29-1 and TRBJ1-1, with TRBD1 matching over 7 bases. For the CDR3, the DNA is TGCAGCGTTGACACGAACAGGGGCGCTTTCTTT. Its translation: CSVDTNRGAFF.